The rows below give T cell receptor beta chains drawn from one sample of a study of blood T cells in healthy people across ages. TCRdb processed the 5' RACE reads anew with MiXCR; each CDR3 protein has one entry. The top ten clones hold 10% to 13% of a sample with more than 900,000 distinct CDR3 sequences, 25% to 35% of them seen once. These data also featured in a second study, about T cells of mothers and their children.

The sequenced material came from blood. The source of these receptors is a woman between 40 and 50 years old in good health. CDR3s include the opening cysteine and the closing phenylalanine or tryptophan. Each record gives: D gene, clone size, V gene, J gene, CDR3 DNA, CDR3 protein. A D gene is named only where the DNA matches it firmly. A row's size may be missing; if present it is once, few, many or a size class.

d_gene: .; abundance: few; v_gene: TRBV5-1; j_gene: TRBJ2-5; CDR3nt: TGCGCCAGCAGCTTGGCAGGGGACCTACAAGAGACCCAGTACTTC; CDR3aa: CASSLAGDLQETQYF
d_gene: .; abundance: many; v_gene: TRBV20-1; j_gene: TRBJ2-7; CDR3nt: TGCAGTGCTAGGGACGCGAGGGACGGCGAGCAGTACTTC; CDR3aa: CSARDARDGEQYF
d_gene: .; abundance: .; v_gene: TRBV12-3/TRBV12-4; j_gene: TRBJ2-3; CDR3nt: TGTGCCAGCAGTACAACTGCTTTCACAGATACGCAGTATTTT; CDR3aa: CASSTTAFTDTQYF
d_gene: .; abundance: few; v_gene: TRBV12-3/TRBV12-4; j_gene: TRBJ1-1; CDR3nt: TGTGCCAGCAGCTACTCGGGGGACCCTCTGAACACTGAAGCTTTCTTT; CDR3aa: CASSYSGDPLNTEAFF
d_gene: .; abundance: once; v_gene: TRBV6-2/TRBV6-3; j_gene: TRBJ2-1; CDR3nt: TGTGCCAGCAGTTATGGGGTATACAATGAGCAGTTCTTC; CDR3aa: CASSYGVYNEQFF
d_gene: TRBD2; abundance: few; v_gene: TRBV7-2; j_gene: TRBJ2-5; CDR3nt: TGTGCCAGCAGCCCGGGGGCGGGGGGCCTGTACCAAGAGACCCAGTACTTC; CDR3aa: CASSPGAGGLYQETQYF
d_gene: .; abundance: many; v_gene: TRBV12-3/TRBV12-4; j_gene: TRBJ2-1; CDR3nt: TGTGCCAGCAGTTTAGCCGGGGGACAATACAATGAGCAGTTCTTC; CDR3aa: CASSLAGGQYNEQFF
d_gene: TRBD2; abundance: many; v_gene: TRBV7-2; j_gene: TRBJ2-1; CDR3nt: TGTGCCAGCAGCCCCGGAGGGGGTAGCGGGGTTTTTTGGTTCTTC; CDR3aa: CASSPGGGSGVFWFF
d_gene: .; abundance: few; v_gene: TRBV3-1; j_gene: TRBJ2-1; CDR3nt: TGTGCCAGCAGCCCTAATTTCGGGCTGAATGAGCAGTTCTTC; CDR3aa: CASSPNFGLNEQFF
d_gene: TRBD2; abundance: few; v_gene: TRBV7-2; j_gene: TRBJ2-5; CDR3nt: TGTGCCAGCAGCTTCCCGGGACTAGCGGGGGGGCGTAGAGAGACCCAGTACTTC; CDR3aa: CASSFPGLAGGRRETQYF
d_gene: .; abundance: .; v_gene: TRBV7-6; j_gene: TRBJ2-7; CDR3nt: TGTGCCAGCAGCGGGGGAAGGGGGGGCTACGAGCAGTACTTC; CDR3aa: CASSGGRGGYEQYF
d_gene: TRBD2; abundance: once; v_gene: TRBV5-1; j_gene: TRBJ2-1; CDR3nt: TGCGCCAGCAGCCCGGGCAGCGGGAGGTCCTACAATGAGCAGTTCTTC; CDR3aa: CASSPGSGRSYNEQFF
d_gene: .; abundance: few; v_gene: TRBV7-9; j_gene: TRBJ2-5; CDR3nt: TGTGCCAGCAGCGTACTGGGCCAAGAGACCCAGTACTTC; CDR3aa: CASSVLGQETQYF